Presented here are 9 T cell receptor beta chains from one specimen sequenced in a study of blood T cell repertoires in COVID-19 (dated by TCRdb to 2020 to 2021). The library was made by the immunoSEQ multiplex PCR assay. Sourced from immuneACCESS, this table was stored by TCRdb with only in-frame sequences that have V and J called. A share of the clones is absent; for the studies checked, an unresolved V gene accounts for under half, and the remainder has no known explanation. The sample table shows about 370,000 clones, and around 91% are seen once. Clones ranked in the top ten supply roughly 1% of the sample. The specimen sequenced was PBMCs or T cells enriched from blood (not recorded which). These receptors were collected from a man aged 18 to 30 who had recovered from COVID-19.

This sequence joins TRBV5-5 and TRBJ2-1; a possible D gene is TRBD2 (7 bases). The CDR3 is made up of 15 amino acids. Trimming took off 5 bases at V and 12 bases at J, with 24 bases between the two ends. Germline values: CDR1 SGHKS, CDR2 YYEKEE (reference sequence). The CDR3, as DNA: TGTGCCAGCAGTCCCGAAAGGGGGGGCAACCAATTGCAGTTCTTC. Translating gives CASSPERGGNQLQFF.

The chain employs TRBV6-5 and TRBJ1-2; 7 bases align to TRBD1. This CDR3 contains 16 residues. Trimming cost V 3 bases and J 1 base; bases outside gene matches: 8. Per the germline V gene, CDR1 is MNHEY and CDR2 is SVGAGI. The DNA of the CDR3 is TGTGCCAGCAGTTATGGGGAGAGGGGGCTTAACTATGGCTACACCTTC. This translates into CASSYGERGLNYGYTF.

The CDR3: CASSLSRSYGYTF. In DNA form, the CDR3 reads TGTGCCAGCAGTTTATCACGGAGCTATGGCTACACCTTC. V is TRBV27 and J is TRBJ1-2, with D unresolved. Trimming stripped 0 bases from V and 4 bases from J, with 6 bases between. The length of the CDR3 is 13 residues. Germline V gene data show CDR1 as MNHEY and CDR2 as SMNVEV (reference sequence).

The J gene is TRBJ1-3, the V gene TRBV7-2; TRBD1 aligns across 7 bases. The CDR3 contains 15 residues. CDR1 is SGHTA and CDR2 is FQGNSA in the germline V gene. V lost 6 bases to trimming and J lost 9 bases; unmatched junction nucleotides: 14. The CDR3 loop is CASSSPDRLGSTIYF. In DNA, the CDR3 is TGTGCCAGCAGTTCCCCGGACAGGCTGGGCAGCACCATATATTTT.

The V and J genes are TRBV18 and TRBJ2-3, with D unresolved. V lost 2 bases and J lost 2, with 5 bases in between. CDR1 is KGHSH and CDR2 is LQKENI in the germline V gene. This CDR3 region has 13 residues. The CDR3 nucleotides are TGTGCCAGCTCACCAGGGCTCACAGATACGCAGTATTTT. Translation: CASSPGLTDTQYF.

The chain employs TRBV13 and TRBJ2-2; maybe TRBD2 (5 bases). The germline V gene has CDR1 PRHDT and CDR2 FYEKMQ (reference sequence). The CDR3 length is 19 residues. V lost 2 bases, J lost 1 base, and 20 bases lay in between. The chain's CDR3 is CASSLWARSANGNTGELFF. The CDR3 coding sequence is TGTGCCAGCAGCTTATGGGCTCGTAGCGCAAACGGGAACACCGGGGAGCTGTTTTTT.

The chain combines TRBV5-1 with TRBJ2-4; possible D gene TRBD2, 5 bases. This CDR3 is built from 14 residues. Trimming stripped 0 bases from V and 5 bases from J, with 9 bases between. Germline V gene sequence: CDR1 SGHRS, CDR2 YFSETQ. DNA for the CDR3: TGCGCCAGCAGCTTGGGCGGGTTGGAAAACATTCAGTACTTC. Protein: CASSLGGLENIQYF.

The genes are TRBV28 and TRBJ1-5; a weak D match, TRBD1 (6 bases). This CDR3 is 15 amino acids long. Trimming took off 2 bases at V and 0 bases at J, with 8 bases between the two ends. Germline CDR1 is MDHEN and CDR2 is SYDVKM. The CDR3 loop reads CASSLEGDSNQPQHF. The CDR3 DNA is TGTGCCAGCAGTTTAGAGGGGGATAGCAATCAGCCCCAGCATTTT.

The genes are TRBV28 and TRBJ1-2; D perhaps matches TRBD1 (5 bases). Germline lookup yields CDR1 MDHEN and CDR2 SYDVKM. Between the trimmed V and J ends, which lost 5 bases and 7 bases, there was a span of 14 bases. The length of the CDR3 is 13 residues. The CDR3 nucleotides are TGTGCCAGCAGTATACCAGGACATGGTGGCTACACCTTC. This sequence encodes CASSIPGHGGYTF.